This T cell receptor beta chain was found in a study of shared clonotypes between healthy human individuals (dated by TCRdb to between 2020 and 2021). Context from the whole study: Two women and a few men aged 18 to 49 years were included in the cohort. For each donor, CD4 naive and CD4 memory were each given three plates, CD8 naive was given two plates, and CD8 memory was given one plate. To estimate repertoire size and how much clonotypes are shared between individuals, the study performed deep sequencing of blood TCR repertoires from about five healthy adults. Libraries were prepared and TCR repertoires were sequenced by different laboratories using diverse techniques, in order to increase sequencing depth and limit assay-specific biases. Leukapheresis yielded between about 0.94 and 10 billion PBMCs per donor. Summary of the overall study and its limitations: The small number of donors limited the genetic and exposure-history diversity represented. Across a handful of donors, about 5.2% of naive CD4, over 3% of naive CD8, roughly 2.2% of memory CD4, and around 0.4% of memory CD8 clonotypes were shared. Naive subsets generally had larger estimated clonotype richness than memory subsets. Rarefaction of sorted-subset datasets indicated incomplete sequencing despite the large sequencing depth. Pairwise subsampling led to the expectation that sequencing depth would affect the degree of clonotype sharing among donors. Compared with non-shared clonotypes, clonotypes shared by all four sorted-subset donors had higher generation probabilities. Sampling was limited to blood, and TCR repertoires in tissue likely differ from TCR repertoires in blood.

Using the deep immunoSEQ assay, multiplex PCR amplified TCR CDR3 regions from genomic DNA. For each cell subset, the extracted genomic DNA was distributed evenly across all wells of several immunoSEQ 96-well plates, and each plate served as one replicate. For sorted subsets, approximately 200 ng of genomic DNA, equivalent to around 31,000 T cell genomes, went into each replicate PCR. Purified libraries were quantified with a Qubit 3.0 fluorometer, sized on a Bioanalyzer 2100, and re-quantified with the KAPA Library Quantification kit. Every immunoSEQ 96-well plate was sequenced on a dedicated single-read 150-cycle Illumina NextSeq 550 flow cell. The authors processed their data as follows. Because the immunoSEQ output included only junctional sequences and no quality scores, the filtering could not be the same as the filtering used for full-length reads. To assign V/J genes and CDR3, sequences were annotated using PyIR, a Python wrapper for IgBLAST v1.9, with IMGT germline references. Any read was removed if the V/J assignment was weak (E-value above 1e-6), the CDR3 was missing, or the read contained stop codons, out-of-frame junctions, or ambiguous translated residues. V3J clonotypes were defined by identical inferred V gene, J gene, and CDR3 amino acid sequence. Percentage overlap between repertoires was calculated by dividing the number of shared unique clonotypes by the size of the smaller repertoire. RTK rarefaction, the Chao1 estimator, and Recon v2.1 estimates of unobserved clonotypes were used to assess repertoire richness. OLGA was used to compute generation probabilities for all TCRbeta clonotypes that the gDNA method yielded from several donors. Drawn from immuneACCESS, this table holds only the in-frame rearrangements with V and J called that TCRdb kept. Clones are partly lost; checked studies trace under half to an unresolved V gene and leave the rest unexplained. Clone size and the V and J calls come from that table; the DNA yielded D and trimming. For this sample there are roughly 2,300,000 clones; about 90% appear just once. 0.3% to 0.4% of the sample belongs to the ten largest clones.

The germline V gene specifies LGHNA as CDR1 and YSLEER as CDR2. V sheds 1 base and J sheds 3 bases, leaving 15 bases between their ends. Measured from the cysteine to the phenylalanine, the CDR3 is 16 residues long. The read is trimmed to its CDR3 DNA, 48 bases read in frame from base 1. The donors were healthy, HIV-negative adults with no recently reported acute infections or vaccinations. Every donor was a Caucasian adult residing in Nashville, Tennessee, USA. Magnetic negative selection was used to enrich CD4+ T cells, after which naive cells were positively selected on CD45RA and the negative fraction became the memory subset. After blood collection by leukapheresis, PBMCs were isolated using Ficoll-Histopaque density gradient centrifugation and then cryopreserved in the vapor phase of liquid nitrogen. Analytical flow cytometry was used to check the purity and quantity of each magnetically sorted T cell population. Genomic DNA was isolated from every sorted fraction and measured by UV absorbance on a Nanodrop 2000c.

On this clone: The clone's antigen remains unknown. Nothing much larger sits one base from this clone, and base qualities are not available.

The rearrangement joined TRBV4-3 to TRBJ2-5; tentative D gene TRBD2, with 5 bases matching. The origin of this receptor is a man younger than 35 in good health. Some clones in this sample may be carry-over from other donors' samples. The source material was naive CD4+ T cells from PBMCs. This specimen's cell subset or site label, interpreted: CD45RA+ positively selected. The nucleotide sequence is TGCGCCAGCAGCCAAGCCCCCGGAGGACGGGAAGAGACCCAGTACTTC. Its product reads: CASSQAPGGREETQYF.